This note documents a single TCR beta chain sequence. Its antigen is unknown. The data are from a study of T cell repertoires in cytomegalovirus infection. Study observations and caveats: Dominant in the ex vivo response were TCR beta clonotypes restricted by HLA-C and specific for CMV.

Looked up from germline, CDR1 is MNHNY and CDR2 is SVGAGI (reference sequence). Trimming shortened V by 0 bases and J by 6 bases, and 3 bases separated the two germline ends. The CDR3 has 12 residues. Each CDR3 protein is one row after TCRdb ran MiXCR on the reads. The table lists roughly 190,000 distinct CDR3 sequences, approximately 9.6% of them singletons. The chain joins TRBV6-6 to TRBJ2-1; no definite D call. Specimen: PBMCs. The receptor's source is a human donor in good health (CMV status not recorded). Some clones in this sample may be carry-over from other donors' samples. The CDR3 sequence: CASSYSPNEQFF. The CDR3 nucleotides are TGTGCCAGCAGTTACTCCCCCAATGAGCAGTTCTTC.